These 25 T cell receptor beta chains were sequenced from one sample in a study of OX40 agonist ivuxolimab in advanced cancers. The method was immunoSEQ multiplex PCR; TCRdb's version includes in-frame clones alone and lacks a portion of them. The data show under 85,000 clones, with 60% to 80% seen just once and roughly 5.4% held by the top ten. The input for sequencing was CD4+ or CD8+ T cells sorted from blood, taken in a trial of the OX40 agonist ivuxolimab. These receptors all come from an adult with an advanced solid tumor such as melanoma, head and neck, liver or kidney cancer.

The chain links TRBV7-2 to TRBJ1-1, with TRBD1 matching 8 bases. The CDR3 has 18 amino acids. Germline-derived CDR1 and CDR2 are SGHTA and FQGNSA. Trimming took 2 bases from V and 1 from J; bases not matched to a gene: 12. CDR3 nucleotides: TGTGCCAGCAGCTTACAGGGGGCGAGGGGTCGTGGGAACACTGAAGCTTTCTTT. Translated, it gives CASSLQGARGRGNTEAFF.

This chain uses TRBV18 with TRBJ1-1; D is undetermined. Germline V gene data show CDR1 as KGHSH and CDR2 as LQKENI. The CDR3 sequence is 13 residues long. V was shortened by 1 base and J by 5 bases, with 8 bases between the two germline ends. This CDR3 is CASSPQGWTEAFF. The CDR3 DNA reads TGTGCCAGCTCACCACAGGGTTGGACTGAAGCTTTCTTT.

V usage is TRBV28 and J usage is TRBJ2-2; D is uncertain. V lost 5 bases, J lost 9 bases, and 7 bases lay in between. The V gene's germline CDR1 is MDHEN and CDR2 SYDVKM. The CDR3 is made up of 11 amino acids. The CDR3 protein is CASSPQRELFF. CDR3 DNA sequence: TGTGCCAGCAGTCCACAGAGGGAGCTGTTTTTT.

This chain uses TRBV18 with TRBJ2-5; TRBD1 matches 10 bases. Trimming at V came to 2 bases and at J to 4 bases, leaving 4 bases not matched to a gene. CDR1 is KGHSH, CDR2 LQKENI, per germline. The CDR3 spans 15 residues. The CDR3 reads CASSPSTGGGETQYF. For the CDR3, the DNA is TGTGCCAGCTCACCATCGACAGGGGGCGGAGAGACCCAGTACTTC.

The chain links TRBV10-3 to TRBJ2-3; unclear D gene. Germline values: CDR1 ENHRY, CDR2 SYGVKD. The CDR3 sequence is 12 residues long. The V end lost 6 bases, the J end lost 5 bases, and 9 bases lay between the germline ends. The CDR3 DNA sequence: TGTGCCATCAGCCCCCGGGTAGATACGCAGTATTTT. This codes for CAISPRVDTQYF.

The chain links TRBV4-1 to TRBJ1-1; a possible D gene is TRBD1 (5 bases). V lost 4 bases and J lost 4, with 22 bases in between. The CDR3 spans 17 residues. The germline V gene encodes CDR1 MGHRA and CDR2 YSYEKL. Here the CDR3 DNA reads TGCGCCAGCAGCCCTGGACGCGGGGGTCCTGACGGCACTGAAGCTTTCTTT. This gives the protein CASSPGRGGPDGTEAFF.

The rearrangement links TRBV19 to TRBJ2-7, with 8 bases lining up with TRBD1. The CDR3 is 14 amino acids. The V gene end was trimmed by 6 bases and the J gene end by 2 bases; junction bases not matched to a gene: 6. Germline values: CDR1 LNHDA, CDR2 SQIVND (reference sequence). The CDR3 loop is CASSRTGYTYEQYF. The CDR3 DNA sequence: TGTGCCAGTAGCAGGACAGGGTACACCTACGAGCAGTACTTC.

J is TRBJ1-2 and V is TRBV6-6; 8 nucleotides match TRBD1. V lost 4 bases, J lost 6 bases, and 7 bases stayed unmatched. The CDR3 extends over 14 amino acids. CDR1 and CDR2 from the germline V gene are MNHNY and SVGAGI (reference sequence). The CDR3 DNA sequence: TGTGCCAGCAGTTCCACGGACAGGGTTAATGGCTACACCTTC. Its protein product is CASSSTDRVNGYTF.

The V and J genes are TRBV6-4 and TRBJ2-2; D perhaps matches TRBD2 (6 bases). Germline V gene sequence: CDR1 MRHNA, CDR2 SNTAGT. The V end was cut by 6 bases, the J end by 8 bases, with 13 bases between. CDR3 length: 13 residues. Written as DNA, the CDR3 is TGTGCCAGCAGGGGCCTAGCGTCAGGGGAGCTGTTTTTT. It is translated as CASRGLASGELFF.

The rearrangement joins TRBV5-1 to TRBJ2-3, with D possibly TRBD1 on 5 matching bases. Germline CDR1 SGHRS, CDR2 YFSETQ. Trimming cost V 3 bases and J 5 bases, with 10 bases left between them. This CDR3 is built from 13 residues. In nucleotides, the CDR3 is TGCGCCAGCAGCTCTTTGGGGCAAGATACGCAGTATTTT. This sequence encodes CASSSLGQDTQYF.

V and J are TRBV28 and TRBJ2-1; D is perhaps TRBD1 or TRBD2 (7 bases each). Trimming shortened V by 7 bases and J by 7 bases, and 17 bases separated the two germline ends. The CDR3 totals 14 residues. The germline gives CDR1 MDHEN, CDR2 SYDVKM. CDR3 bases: TGTGCCAGCAAAAGGGAGGGGGCGAGGAATGAGCAGTTCTTC. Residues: CASKREGARNEQFF.

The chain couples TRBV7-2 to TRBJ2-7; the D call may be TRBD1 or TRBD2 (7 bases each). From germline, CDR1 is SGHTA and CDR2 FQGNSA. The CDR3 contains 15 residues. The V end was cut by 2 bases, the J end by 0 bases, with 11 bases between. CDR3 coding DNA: TGTGCCAGCAGCTTACCAGGGGGGGCCTCCTACGAGCAGTACTTC. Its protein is CASSLPGGASYEQYF.

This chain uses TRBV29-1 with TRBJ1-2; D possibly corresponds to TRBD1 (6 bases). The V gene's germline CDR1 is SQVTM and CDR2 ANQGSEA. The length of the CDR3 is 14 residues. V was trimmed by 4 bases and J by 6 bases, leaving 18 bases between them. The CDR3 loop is CSVGEVGYRDGYTF. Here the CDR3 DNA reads TGCAGCGTTGGAGAGGTTGGGTACAGGGATGGCTACACCTTC.

The CDR3 DNA sequence: TGTGCCAGCAGTCAATATCAGAATCAGCCCCAGCATTTT. Translating it yields CASSQYQNQPQHF. The chain has TRBV27 and TRBJ1-5; no firm D call. The germline gives CDR1 MNHEY, CDR2 SMNVEV (reference sequence). The CDR3 contains 13 residues. Trimming removed 5 bases from V and 4 bases from J, with 9 bases in between.

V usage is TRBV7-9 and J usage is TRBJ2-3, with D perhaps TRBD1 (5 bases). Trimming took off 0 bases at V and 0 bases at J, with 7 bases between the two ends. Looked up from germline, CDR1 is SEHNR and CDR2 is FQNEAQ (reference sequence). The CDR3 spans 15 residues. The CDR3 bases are TGTGCCAGCAGCTTAGCAGGGGCTAGCACAGATACGCAGTATTTT. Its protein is CASSLAGASTDTQYF.

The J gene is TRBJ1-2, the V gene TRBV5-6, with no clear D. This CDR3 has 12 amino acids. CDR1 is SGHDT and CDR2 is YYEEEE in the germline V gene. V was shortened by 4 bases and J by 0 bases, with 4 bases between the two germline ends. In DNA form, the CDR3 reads TGTGCCAGCAGCGTCACTAACTATGGCTACACCTTC. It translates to CASSVTNYGYTF. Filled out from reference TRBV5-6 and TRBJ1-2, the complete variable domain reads DAGVTQSPTHLIKTRGQQVTLRCSPKSGHDTVSWYQQALGQGPQFIFQYYEEEERQRGNFPDRFSGHQFPNYSSELNVNALLLGDSALYLCASSVTNYGYTFGSGTRLTVV.

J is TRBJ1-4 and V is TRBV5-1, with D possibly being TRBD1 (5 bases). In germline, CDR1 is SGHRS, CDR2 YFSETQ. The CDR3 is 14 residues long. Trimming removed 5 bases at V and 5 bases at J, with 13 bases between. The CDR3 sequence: CASRRGASNEKLFF. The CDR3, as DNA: TGCGCCAGCAGACGTGGGGCCTCCAATGAAAAACTGTTTTTT. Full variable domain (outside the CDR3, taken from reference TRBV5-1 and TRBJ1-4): KAGVTQTPRYLIKTRGQQVTLSCSPISGHRSVSWYQQTPGQGLQFLFEYFSETQRNKGNFPGRFSGRQFSNSRSEMNVSTLELGDSALYLCASRRGASNEKLFFGSGTQLSVL.

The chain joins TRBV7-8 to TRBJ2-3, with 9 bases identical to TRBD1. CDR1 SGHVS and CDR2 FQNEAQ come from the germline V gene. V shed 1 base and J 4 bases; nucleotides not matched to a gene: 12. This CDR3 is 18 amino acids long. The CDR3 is CASSLVAPGQGFADTQYF. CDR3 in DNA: TGTGCCAGCAGCTTAGTTGCTCCAGGACAGGGGTTCGCAGATACGCAGTATTTT.

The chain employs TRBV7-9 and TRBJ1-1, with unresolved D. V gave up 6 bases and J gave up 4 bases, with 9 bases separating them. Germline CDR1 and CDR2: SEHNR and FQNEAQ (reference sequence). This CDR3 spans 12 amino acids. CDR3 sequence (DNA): TGTGCCAGCAGAAACCCCTTCACTGAAGCTTTCTTT. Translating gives CASRNPFTEAFF.

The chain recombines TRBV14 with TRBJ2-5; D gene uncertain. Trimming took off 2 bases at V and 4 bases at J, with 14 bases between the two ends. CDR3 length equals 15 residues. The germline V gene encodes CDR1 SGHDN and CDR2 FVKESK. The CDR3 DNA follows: TGTGCCAGCAGCCAATTCGGTACTACGGGAGAGACCCAGTACTTC. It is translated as CASSQFGTTGETQYF.

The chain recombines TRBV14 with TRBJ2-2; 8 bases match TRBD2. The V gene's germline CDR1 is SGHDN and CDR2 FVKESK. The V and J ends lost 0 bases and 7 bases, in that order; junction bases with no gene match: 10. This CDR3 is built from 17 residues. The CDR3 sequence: CASSQDGTRRVVGELFF. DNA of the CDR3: TGTGCCAGCAGCCAAGATGGGACTAGAAGGGTTGTCGGGGAGCTGTTTTTT. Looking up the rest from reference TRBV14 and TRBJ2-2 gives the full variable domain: EAGVTQFPSHSVIEKGQTVTLRCDPISGHDNLYWYRRVMGKEIKFLLHFVKESKQDESGMPNNRFLAERTGGTYSTLKVQPAELEDSGVYFCASSQDGTRRVVGELFFGEGSRLTVL.

The CDR3 loop is CASSLGGTANTEAFF. For the CDR3, the DNA is TGTGCCAGCAGCTTGGGGGGTACGGCAAACACTGAAGCTTTCTTT. V is TRBV4-2 and J is TRBJ1-1; D is possibly TRBD1 (5 bases). This CDR3 has 15 residues. Looked up from germline, CDR1 is LGHNA and CDR2 is YNFKEQ. Trimming left V 5 bases short and J 2 bases short, with 15 bases between.

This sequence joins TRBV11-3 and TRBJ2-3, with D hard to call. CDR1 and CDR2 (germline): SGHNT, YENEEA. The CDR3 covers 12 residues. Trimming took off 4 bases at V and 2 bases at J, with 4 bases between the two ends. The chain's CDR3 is CASSSSTDTQYF. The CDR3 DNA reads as TGTGCCAGCAGCTCCTCCACAGATACGCAGTATTTT. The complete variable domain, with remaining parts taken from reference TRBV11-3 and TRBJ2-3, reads EAGVVQSPRYKIIEKKQPVAFWCNPISGHNTLYWYLQNLGQGPELLIRYENEEAVDDSQLPKDRFSAERLKGVDSTLKIQPAELGDSAVYLCASSSSTDTQYFGPGTRLTVL.

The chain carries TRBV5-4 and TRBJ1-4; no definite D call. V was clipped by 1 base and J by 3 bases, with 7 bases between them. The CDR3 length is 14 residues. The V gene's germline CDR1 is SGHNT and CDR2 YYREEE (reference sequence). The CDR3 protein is CASSLSRANEKLFF. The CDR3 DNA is TGTGCCAGCAGCTTGTCGCGGGCTAATGAAAAACTGTTTTTT.

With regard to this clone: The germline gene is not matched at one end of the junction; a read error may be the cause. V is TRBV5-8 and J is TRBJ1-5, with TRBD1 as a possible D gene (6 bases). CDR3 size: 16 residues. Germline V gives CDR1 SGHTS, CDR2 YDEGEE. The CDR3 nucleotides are TGCGCCAGCAGCCAAGAATGGATGGGGGGCCCTCAGCCCCAGCATTTT. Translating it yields CASSQEWMGGPQPQHF.